A selection of T cell receptor beta chains follows, all from one sample in a study of T-cell reconstitution after alpha-beta-depleted transplantation in children. TCRdb called the PCR reads again in MiXCR, with one record for every CDR3 protein. Of 500,000 to 600,000 distinct CDR3 sequences listed, roughly a quarter were seen once; the top ten hold about 35%. Sequencing used PBMCs, obtained before TCRalphabeta/CD19-depleted stem cell transplant. These TCRs come from a boy under two years old with Wiskott-Aldrich syndrome, due to receive a stem cell transplant. The CDR3 runs from the conserved cysteine through the conserved F or W. A D gene is named only where the DNA matches it firmly. Clone size appears in some rows only: once, few, many, or a class for an expanded clone.

CDR3 DNA: TGTGCCAGCAGTTCCCCAGGGAATGGCTACACCTTC; CDR3 protein: CASSSPGNGYTF; J gene: TRBJ1-2; D gene: -; V gene: TRBV27; clone size: few
CDR3 DNA: TGTGCCAGCAAGGGCGGGAGCTCCTACAATGAGCAGTTCTTC; CDR3 protein: CASKGGSSYNEQFF; J gene: TRBJ2-1; D gene: TRBD2; V gene: TRBV27; clone size: many
CDR3 DNA: TGCGCCAGCAGCTTGATCCCCACGGGGGACTACAATGAGCAGTTCTTC; CDR3 protein: CASSLIPTGDYNEQFF; J gene: TRBJ2-1; D gene: -; V gene: TRBV5-1; clone size: few
CDR3 DNA: TGCAGCGTTGGGGGCCCGGGTGGGAGAATAATAGATACGCAGTATTTT; CDR3 protein: CSVGGPGGRIIDTQYF; J gene: TRBJ2-3; D gene: -; V gene: TRBV29-1; clone size: -
CDR3 DNA: TGTGCCAGCAGTTACGCTAGCGGGAGGGCGGTTGAGCAGTTCTTC; CDR3 protein: CASSYASGRAVEQFF; J gene: TRBJ2-1; D gene: TRBD2; V gene: TRBV12-3/TRBV12-4; clone size: few
CDR3 DNA: TGCGCCAGCAGCTTCGGGACAGGGGTGGCCAAAAACATTCAGTACTTC; CDR3 protein: CASSFGTGVAKNIQYF; J gene: TRBJ2-4; D gene: TRBD1; V gene: TRBV5-1; clone size: -
CDR3 DNA: TGTGCCAGCAGTCTTGACAGGGGGTCGGACGAGCAGTACTTC; CDR3 protein: CASSLDRGSDEQYF; J gene: TRBJ2-7; D gene: TRBD1; V gene: TRBV2; clone size: -
CDR3 DNA: TGTGCCAGCAGCATCCCGGGACTAGCGGGACGCAATGAGCAGTTCTTC; CDR3 protein: CASSIPGLAGRNEQFF; J gene: TRBJ2-1; D gene: TRBD2; V gene: TRBV7-9; clone size: once
CDR3 DNA: TGTGCCAGCAGCTTAGTCGGCCCCCCGGGCTACAATGAGCAGTTCTTC; CDR3 protein: CASSLVGPPGYNEQFF; J gene: TRBJ2-1; D gene: -; V gene: TRBV7-2; clone size: -
CDR3 DNA: TGTGCCTGGAGTGTACCCGGGAGGGAAGGCAATGAGCAGTTCTTC; CDR3 protein: CAWSVPGREGNEQFF; J gene: TRBJ2-1; D gene: TRBD2; V gene: TRBV30; clone size: -
CDR3 DNA: TGCGCCAGCAGTAGTGGTAAATATTCCTCCTACAATGAGCAGTTCTTC; CDR3 protein: CASSSGKYSSYNEQFF; J gene: TRBJ2-1; D gene: -; V gene: TRBV5-1; clone size: few
CDR3 DNA: TGTGCCAGCAGCCAAGATTGGGGCGGGAGGGCCGTTCGTCCTGGGGAGCAGTACTTC; CDR3 protein: CASSQDWGGRAVRPGEQYF; J gene: TRBJ2-7; D gene: TRBD2; V gene: TRBV4-2; clone size: -
CDR3 DNA: TGCGCCAGCAGCTTGGGTAGCTCGGTCATTCAGTACTTC; CDR3 protein: CASSLGSSVIQYF; J gene: TRBJ2-4; D gene: -; V gene: TRBV5-1; clone size: -
CDR3 DNA: TGCAGTACTACTTGGGTGCTAGCGGGAGAGTATGAGCAGTTCTTC; CDR3 protein: CSTTWVLAGEYEQFF; J gene: TRBJ2-1; D gene: TRBD2; V gene: TRBV20-1; clone size: -
CDR3 DNA: TGCGCCAGCAGAGGACGGGAAAAACTGTTTTTT; CDR3 protein: CASRGREKLFF; J gene: TRBJ1-4; D gene: -; V gene: TRBV5-1; clone size: few
CDR3 DNA: TGTGCCAGCAGCATTACCGGGACTTCTAATGAGCAGTTCTTC; CDR3 protein: CASSITGTSNEQFF; J gene: TRBJ2-1; D gene: -; V gene: TRBV7-2; clone size: -
CDR3 DNA: TGTGCCAGCAGCCAAGTTTTCCAACAAGGGCCGGGACCCCAGCATTTT; CDR3 protein: CASSQVFQQGPGPQHF; J gene: TRBJ1-5; D gene: -; V gene: TRBV4-2; clone size: few
CDR3 DNA: TGCAGTGCCCGGACTGCTGGAAACACCATATATTTT; CDR3 protein: CSARTAGNTIYF; J gene: TRBJ1-3; D gene: -; V gene: TRBV20-1; clone size: few
CDR3 DNA: TGCAGCGTTGAAGATTCGGGGCTAGGCACCTACAATGAGCAGTTCTTC; CDR3 protein: CSVEDSGLGTYNEQFF; J gene: TRBJ2-1; D gene: -; V gene: TRBV29-1; clone size: few
CDR3 DNA: TGTGCCATATCCCCCCTAGCGGGGAGCACAGATACGCAGTATTTT; CDR3 protein: CAISPLAGSTDTQYF; J gene: TRBJ2-3; D gene: TRBD2; V gene: TRBV10-3; clone size: -
CDR3 DNA: TGCAGTGCTAGTGGGATAGCGGAGATCTACAATGAGCAGTTCTTC; CDR3 protein: CSASGIAEIYNEQFF; J gene: TRBJ2-1; D gene: -; V gene: TRBV20-1; clone size: -
CDR3 DNA: TGCAGTGCTGGATCCGGGACTAGCGGGAGGGATGAGCAGTTCTTC; CDR3 protein: CSAGSGTSGRDEQFF; J gene: TRBJ2-1; D gene: TRBD2; V gene: TRBV20-1; clone size: -
CDR3 DNA: TGTGCCAGCAGTTTGACAGGGCAAAACATTCAGTACTTC; CDR3 protein: CASSLTGQNIQYF; J gene: TRBJ2-4; D gene: TRBD1; V gene: TRBV12-3/TRBV12-4; clone size: few
CDR3 DNA: TGTGCCAGCAGCGTAGGGACTAGCGCTTCCGGGGAGCTGTTTTTT; CDR3 protein: CASSVGTSASGELFF; J gene: TRBJ2-2; D gene: TRBD2; V gene: TRBV9; clone size: -
CDR3 DNA: TGCGCCAGCAGCTTGGACGGACAGGGGTACACCGGGGAGCTGTTTTTT; CDR3 protein: CASSLDGQGYTGELFF; J gene: TRBJ2-2; D gene: TRBD1; V gene: TRBV5-1; clone size: -
CDR3 DNA: TGTGCCTGGATGGCGGGTCCTAACTATGGCTACACCTTC; CDR3 protein: CAWMAGPNYGYTF; J gene: TRBJ1-2; D gene: -; V gene: TRBV30; clone size: -
CDR3 DNA: TGTGCCAGCAGTCTCGGAACATGGGGACCCATGAGTGAGCAGTTCTTC; CDR3 protein: CASSLGTWGPMSEQFF; J gene: TRBJ2-1; D gene: -; V gene: TRBV12-3/TRBV12-4; clone size: few
CDR3 DNA: TGTGCCAGCTCTCCCTGGCTCGGACTAGCGGGAGTGGAGTACGAGCAGTACTTC; CDR3 protein: CASSPWLGLAGVEYEQYF; J gene: TRBJ2-7; D gene: TRBD2; V gene: TRBV2; clone size: once
CDR3 DNA: TGTGCCAGCAGTTTTCGGACAGGGCGGGATCAGCCCCAGCATTTT; CDR3 protein: CASSFRTGRDQPQHF; J gene: TRBJ1-5; D gene: TRBD1; V gene: TRBV12-3/TRBV12-4; clone size: -
CDR3 DNA: TGCGCCAGCAGCTTGGATCGACAGCTCTCTGGGGCCAACGTCCTGACTTTC; CDR3 protein: CASSLDRQLSGANVLTF; J gene: TRBJ2-6; D gene: -; V gene: TRBV5-1; clone size: -
CDR3 DNA: TGTGCCAGCTCACCCGGACAGGGTCTCGGAAAACTGTTTTTT; CDR3 protein: CASSPGQGLGKLFF; J gene: TRBJ1-4; D gene: TRBD1; V gene: TRBV18; clone size: -
CDR3 DNA: TGTGCCAGCAGTTTTCAAGCGGGATACGCAGATACGCAGTATTTT; CDR3 protein: CASSFQAGYADTQYF; J gene: TRBJ2-3; D gene: TRBD2; V gene: TRBV28; clone size: -